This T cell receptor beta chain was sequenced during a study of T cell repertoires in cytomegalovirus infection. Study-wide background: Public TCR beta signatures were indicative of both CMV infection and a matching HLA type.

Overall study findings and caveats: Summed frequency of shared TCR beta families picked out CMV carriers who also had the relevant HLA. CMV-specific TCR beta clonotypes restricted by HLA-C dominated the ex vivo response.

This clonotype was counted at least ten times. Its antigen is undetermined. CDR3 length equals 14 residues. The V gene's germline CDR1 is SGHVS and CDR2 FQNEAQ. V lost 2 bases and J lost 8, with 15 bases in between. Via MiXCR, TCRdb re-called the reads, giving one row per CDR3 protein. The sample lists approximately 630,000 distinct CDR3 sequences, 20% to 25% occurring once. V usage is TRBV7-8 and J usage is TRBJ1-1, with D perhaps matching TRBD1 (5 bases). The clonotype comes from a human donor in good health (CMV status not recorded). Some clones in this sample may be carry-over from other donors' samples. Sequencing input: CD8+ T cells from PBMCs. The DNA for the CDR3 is TGTGCCAGCAGCTTAACTCTTGGGACTCCGGAAGCTTTCTTT. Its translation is CASSLTLGTPEAFF.